This TCR beta chain is from a study of blood T cells in healthy people across ages. Next came a second PCR, run for 7 to 11 cycles, which used a sample-barcoded 5' primer along with a J-beta primer mix. One entry per CDR3 protein results from TCRdb running MiXCR on the 5' RACE reads. The sample consists of approximately 810,000 distinct CDR3 sequences, under 40% of them appearing once. On this clonotype: This may arise from a read error, as a much more abundant clone is one base away.

Total RNA was isolated from each sample in quantities of at least 6 micrograms. The CDR3 covers 13 residues. Germline V lookup: CDR1 MNHEY, CDR2 SVGAGI. The TCR comes from a man aged 18 to 30 in good health. The chain carries TRBV6-5 and TRBJ1-5; possible D gene TRBD1, 6 bases. The sample was blood. CDR3 DNA: TGTGCCAGCGGCCTAACAGGGCATCAGCCCCGGCATTTT. Its protein is CASGLTGHQPRHF.